A single sample gave rise to the 9 T cell receptor beta chains below, sequenced in a study of blood T cell repertoires in COVID-19. TCRdb keeps only in-frame clones here, not all; method: immunoSEQ multiplex PCR. This sample has fewer than 250,000 clones, with approximately 83% found just once. The specimen sequenced was peripheral blood. The receptors were sampled from a human donor in a cohort sampled during active COVID-19.

The chain has TRBV11-3 and TRBJ2-3; D gene uncertain. V gave up 0 bases and J gave up 5 bases, with 6 bases separating them. CDR1 and CDR2 (germline): SGHNT, YENEEA. This CDR3 spans 13 amino acids. This CDR3 reads CASSLDVLDTQYF. The CDR3 DNA is TGTGCCAGCAGCTTAGACGTGTTAGATACGCAGTATTTT.

The chain is built from TRBV5-1 and TRBJ1-2; possible D gene TRBD1, 6 bases. Looked up from germline, CDR1 is SGHRS and CDR2 is YFSETQ. Trimming took 0 bases from V and 8 from J, leaving 11 bases between them. The CDR3 sequence is 13 residues long. CDR3 protein: CASSLAGVGGYTF. The CDR3 DNA follows: TGCGCCAGCAGCTTGGCAGGGGTTGGAGGCTACACCTTC.

This clone was detected only a few times. The chain is built from TRBV4-2 and TRBJ2-7, with TRBD2 matching over 9 bases. With V trimmed by 4 bases and J by 0 bases, 13 bases remained unmatched. Germline CDR1 LGHNA, CDR2 YNFKEQ. This CDR3 has 18 amino acids. The DNA for the CDR3 is TGTGCCAGCAGCCCCGCTCCAAGCGGGGGGACGGTCTCCTACGAGCAGTACTTC. Translating it yields CASSPAPSGGTVSYEQYF.

This clone appeared many times. The chain couples TRBV19 to TRBJ1-5; TRBD1 agrees at 9 bases. Trimming at V came to 3 bases and at J to 7 bases, leaving 7 bases not matched to a gene. This CDR3 is 15 amino acids long. Germline CDR1 LNHDA, CDR2 SQIVND (reference sequence). CDR3 bases: TGTGCCAGTAGTATTCCGGGACAGGGTACGCAGCCCCAGCATTTT. Amino acids: CASSIPGQGTQPQHF.

The gene calls are TRBV10-2 and TRBJ2-2, with D possibly matching TRBD2 (6 bases). This CDR3 has 16 amino acids. CDR1 WSHSY and CDR2 SAAADI come from the germline V gene. The V and J ends lost 2 bases and 4 bases respectively, with 14 bases between them. The CDR3 here is CASSEQGGGTTGELFF. The CDR3 DNA follows: TGCGCCAGCAGTGAGCAGGGTGGGGGGACCACCGGGGAGCTGTTTTTT.

The V call is TRBV15, the J call TRBJ1-1; possible D gene TRBD1, 5 bases. CDR1 and CDR2 from the germline V gene are LNHNV and YYDKDF (reference sequence). The CDR3 has 15 amino acids. The germline V and J ends were trimmed by 5 bases and 4 bases, with 17 bases remaining between them. In DNA, the CDR3 is TGTGCCACCAGCCGACGGATAGGGGTAGGCACTGAAGCTTTCTTT. The encoded protein is CATSRRIGVGTEAFF.

The chain carries TRBV3-1 (or the pseudogene TRBV3-2) and TRBJ2-2; 8 bases fit TRBD2. V was clipped by 2 bases and J by 6 bases; unmatched bases: 5. CDR1 and CDR2 from the germline V gene are LGHDT and YNNKEL (reference sequence). This CDR3 comprises 15 residues. The CDR3 region is CASSQSGGGAGELFF. The CDR3 region has the DNA TGTGCCAGCAGCCAAAGCGGGGGAGGGGCCGGGGAGCTGTTTTTT.

This clone was seen ten or more times. The J gene is TRBJ2-5, the V gene TRBV5-4, with a tentative D call TRBD2 (5 bases). Trimming stripped 1 base from V and 1 base from J, with 11 bases between. This CDR3 is 15 amino acids long. The germline V gene encodes CDR1 SGHNT and CDR2 YYREEE (reference sequence). CDR3 region: CASSLSSGPQETQYF. DNA for the CDR3: TGTGCCAGCAGCTTGTCCAGCGGACCCCAAGAGACCCAGTACTTC.

This chain connects TRBV25-1 to TRBJ2-1; 8 bases fit TRBD2. V lost 7 bases, J lost 7 bases, and 15 bases stayed unmatched. The germline V gene encodes CDR1 MGHDK and CDR2 SYGVNS. This CDR3 is 16 amino acids long. Written as DNA, the CDR3 is TGTGCCAGCACGGGCCTCGGGGGGGCCGTGGGGAATGAGCAGTTCTTC. Translated: CASTGLGGAVGNEQFF.